What follows are 9 T cell receptor beta chains derived from one specimen sequenced in a study of blood T cell repertoires in COVID-19. The data were produced by immunoSEQ multiplex PCR, yet TCRdb's version contains in-frame clones alone and is incomplete. The sample consists of tens of thousands of clones, about nine tenths of them appearing once. Sequenced: peripheral blood. The receptors were gathered from a woman aged 60-75 years with COVID-19, enrolled during active disease.

V and J are TRBV10-2 and TRBJ2-3, with D tentatively TRBD2 (6 bases). Trimming removed 6 bases at V and 0 bases at J, with 13 bases between. The CDR3 sequence is 15 residues long. The V gene's germline CDR1 is WSHSY and CDR2 SAAADI. CDR3 amino acids: CASRGRPASTDTQYF. The DNA for the CDR3 is TGCGCCAGCAGAGGGAGGCCCGCTAGCACAGATACGCAGTATTTT.

The V gene is TRBV6-2 or TRBV6-3, the J gene TRBJ1-1, with D perhaps matching TRBD1 (5 bases). CDR3 length: 11 residues. Germline-derived CDR1 and CDR2 are MNHEY and SVGEGT. V was cut by 6 bases and J by 10 bases, with 12 bases left in between. The chain's CDR3 is CASSRDWRAFF. The CDR3 DNA sequence: TGTGCCAGCAGCCGGGACTGGCGAGCTTTCTTT.

The V call is TRBV28, the J call TRBJ2-3; unclear D gene. Germline V gene sequence: CDR1 MDHEN, CDR2 SYDVKM. Trimming took 2 bases from V and 4 from J, leaving 13 bases between them. There are 15 residues in the CDR3. CDR3 residues: CASSLTPMSADTQYF. DNA of the CDR3: TGTGCCAGCAGTTTAACCCCGATGAGCGCAGATACGCAGTATTTT.

The chain employs TRBV20-1 and TRBJ2-1, with TRBD2 matching over 10 bases. The CDR3 covers 16 residues. Germline V CDR1 and CDR2: DFQATT, SNEGSKA (reference sequence). V shed 3 bases, J shed 4 bases, and the junction held 9 bases outside the gene matches. The DNA for the CDR3 is TGCAGTGCTAGTCGTCAGGCTAGCGGGAGTTACAATGAGCAGTTCTTC. It translates to CSASRQASGSYNEQFF.

The rearrangement links TRBV7-6 to TRBJ1-1, with 7 bases identical to TRBD1. The CDR3 has 14 amino acids. CDR1 is SGHVS, CDR2 FNYEAQ, per germline. V was clipped by 5 bases and J by 5 bases; unmatched bases: 8. CDR3 nucleotide sequence: TGTGCCAGCAGCCACGTGACAGGGATAACTGAAGCTTTCTTT. Translating gives CASSHVTGITEAFF.

The genes are TRBV9 and TRBJ2-2, with D maybe TRBD2 (5 bases). Germline-derived CDR1 and CDR2 are SGDLS and YYNGEE. The length of the CDR3 is 14 residues. V gave up 4 bases and J gave up 4 bases, with 11 bases separating them. CDR3: CASSFLAFTGELFF. CDR3 coding DNA: TGTGCCAGCAGCTTCCTAGCTTTCACCGGGGAGCTGTTTTTT.

The gene calls are TRBV4-1 and TRBJ1-5; TRBD1 agrees at 8 bases. The V gene's germline CDR1 is MGHRA and CDR2 YSYEKL. CDR3 length: 18 residues. J was trimmed by 5 bases and V by 0 bases; bases with no gene match: 12. CDR3 sequence reads: CASSQDSGSVQGDQPQHF. The CDR3 DNA is TGCGCCAGCAGCCAAGATTCGGGCTCCGTACAGGGGGATCAGCCCCAGCATTTT.

V is TRBV19 and J is TRBJ1-4; D perhaps matches TRBD1 (5 bases). CDR3 length equals 17 residues. CDR1 and CDR2 from the germline V gene are LNHDA and SQIVND (reference sequence). V gave up 5 bases and J gave up 2 bases, with 18 bases separating them. The CDR3: CASSSPGGGTTNEKLFF. The CDR3 DNA sequence: TGTGCCAGTAGTTCCCCTGGCGGGGGAACGACTAATGAAAAACTGTTTTTT.

V gene TRBV6-5 combines with J gene TRBJ1-5; 9 bases are a match to TRBD1. V shed 0 bases, J shed 7 bases, and the junction held 7 bases outside the gene matches. The CDR3 totals 16 residues. Germline V gene lookup returns CDR1 MNHEY and CDR2 SVGAGI. This CDR3 reads CASSYSLQGAGQPQHF. CDR3 DNA: TGTGCCAGCAGTTACTCCCTACAGGGGGCCGGCCAGCCCCAGCATTTT.